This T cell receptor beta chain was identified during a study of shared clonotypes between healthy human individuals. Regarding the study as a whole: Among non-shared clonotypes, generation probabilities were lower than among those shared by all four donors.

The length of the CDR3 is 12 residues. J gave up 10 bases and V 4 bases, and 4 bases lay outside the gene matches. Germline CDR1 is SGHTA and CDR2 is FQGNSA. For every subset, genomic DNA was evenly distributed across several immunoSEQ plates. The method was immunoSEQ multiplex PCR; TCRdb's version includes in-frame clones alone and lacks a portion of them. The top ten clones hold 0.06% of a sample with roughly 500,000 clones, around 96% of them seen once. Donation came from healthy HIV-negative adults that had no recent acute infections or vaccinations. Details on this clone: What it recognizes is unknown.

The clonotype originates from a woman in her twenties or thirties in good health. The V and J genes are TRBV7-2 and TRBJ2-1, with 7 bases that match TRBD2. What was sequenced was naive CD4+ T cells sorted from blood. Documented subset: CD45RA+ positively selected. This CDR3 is CASSSWGLEQFF. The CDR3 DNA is TGTGCCAGCAGCTCTTGGGGACTAGAGCAGTTCTTC.